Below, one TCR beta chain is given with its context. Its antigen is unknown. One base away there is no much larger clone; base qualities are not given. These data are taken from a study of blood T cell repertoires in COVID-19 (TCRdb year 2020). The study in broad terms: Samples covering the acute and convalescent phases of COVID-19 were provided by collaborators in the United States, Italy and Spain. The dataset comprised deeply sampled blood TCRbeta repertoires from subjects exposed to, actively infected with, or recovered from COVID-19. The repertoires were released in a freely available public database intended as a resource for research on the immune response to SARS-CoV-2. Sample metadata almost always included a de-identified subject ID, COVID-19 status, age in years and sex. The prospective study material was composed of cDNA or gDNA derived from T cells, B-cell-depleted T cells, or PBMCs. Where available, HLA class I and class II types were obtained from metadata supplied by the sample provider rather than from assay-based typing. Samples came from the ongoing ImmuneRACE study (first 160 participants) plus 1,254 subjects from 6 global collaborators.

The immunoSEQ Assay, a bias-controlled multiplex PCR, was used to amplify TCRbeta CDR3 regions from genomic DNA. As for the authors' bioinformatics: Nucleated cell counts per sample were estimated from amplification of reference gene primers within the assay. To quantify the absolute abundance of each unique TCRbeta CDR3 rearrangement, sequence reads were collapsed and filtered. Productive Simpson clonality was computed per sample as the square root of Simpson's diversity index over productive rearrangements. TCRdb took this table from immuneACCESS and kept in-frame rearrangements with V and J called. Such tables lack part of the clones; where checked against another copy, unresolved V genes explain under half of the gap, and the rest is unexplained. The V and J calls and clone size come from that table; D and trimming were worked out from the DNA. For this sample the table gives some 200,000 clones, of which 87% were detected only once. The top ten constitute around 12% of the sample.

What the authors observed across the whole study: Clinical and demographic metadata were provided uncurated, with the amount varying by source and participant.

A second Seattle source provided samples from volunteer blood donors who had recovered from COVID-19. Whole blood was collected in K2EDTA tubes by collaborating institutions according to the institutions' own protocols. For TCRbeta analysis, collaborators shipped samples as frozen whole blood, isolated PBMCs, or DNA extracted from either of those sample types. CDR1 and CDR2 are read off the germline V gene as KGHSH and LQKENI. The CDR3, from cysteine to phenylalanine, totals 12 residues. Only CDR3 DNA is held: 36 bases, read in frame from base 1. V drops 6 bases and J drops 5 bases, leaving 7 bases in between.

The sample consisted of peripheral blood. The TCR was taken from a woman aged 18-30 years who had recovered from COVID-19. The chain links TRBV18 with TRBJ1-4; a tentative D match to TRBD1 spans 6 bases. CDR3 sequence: CASSRGNEKLFF. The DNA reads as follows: TGTGCCAGCTCTAGGGGGAATGAAAAACTGTTTTTT.